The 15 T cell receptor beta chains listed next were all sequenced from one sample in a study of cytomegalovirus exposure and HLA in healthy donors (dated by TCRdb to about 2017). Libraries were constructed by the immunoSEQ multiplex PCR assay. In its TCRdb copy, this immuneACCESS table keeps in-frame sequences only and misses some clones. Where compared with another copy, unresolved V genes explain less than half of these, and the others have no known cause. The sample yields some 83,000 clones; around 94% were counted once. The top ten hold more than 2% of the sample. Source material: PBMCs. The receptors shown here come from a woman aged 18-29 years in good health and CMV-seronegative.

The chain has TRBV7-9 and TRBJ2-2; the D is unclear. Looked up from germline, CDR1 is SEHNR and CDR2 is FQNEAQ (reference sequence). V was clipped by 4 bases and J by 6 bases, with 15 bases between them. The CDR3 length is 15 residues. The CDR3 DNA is TGTGCCAGCAGCTCCCCCTTAAGACTTGCCGGGGAGCTGTTTTTT. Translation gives CASSSPLRLAGELFF.

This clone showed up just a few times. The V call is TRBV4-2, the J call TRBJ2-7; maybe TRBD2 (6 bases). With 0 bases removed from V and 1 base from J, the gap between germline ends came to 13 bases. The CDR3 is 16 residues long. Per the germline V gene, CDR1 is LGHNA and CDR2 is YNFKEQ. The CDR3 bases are TGTGCCAGCAGCCAAGATGGGGGTAGCGGATCCTACGAGCAGTACTTC. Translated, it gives CASSQDGGSGSYEQYF.

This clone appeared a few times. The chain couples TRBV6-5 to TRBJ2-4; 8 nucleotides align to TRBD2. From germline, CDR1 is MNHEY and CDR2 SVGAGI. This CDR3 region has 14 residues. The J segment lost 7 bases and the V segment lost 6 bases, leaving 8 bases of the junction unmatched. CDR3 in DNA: TGTGCCAGCAGCAGAGCGGGAGAACAGAACATTCAGTACTTC. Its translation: CASSRAGEQNIQYF.

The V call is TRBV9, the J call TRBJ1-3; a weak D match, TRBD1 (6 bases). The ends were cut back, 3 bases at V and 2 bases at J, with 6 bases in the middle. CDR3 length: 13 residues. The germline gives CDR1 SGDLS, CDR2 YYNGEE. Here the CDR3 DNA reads TGTGCCAGCAGCGACAGGGCTGGAAACACCATATATTTT. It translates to CASSDRAGNTIYF.

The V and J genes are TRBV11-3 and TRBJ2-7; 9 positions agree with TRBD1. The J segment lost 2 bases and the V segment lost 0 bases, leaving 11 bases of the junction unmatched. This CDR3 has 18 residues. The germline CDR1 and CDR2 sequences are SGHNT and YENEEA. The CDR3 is CASSLDGVRDRAPYEQYF. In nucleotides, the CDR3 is TGTGCCAGCAGCTTAGATGGGGTCCGGGACAGGGCCCCCTACGAGCAGTACTTC.

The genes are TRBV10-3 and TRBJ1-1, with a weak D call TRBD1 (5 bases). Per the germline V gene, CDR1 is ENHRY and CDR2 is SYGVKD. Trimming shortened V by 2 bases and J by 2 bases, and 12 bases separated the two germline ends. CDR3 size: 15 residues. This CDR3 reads CAISEGTGKNTEAFF. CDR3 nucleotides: TGTGCCATCAGTGAGGGTACAGGCAAAAACACTGAAGCTTTCTTT.

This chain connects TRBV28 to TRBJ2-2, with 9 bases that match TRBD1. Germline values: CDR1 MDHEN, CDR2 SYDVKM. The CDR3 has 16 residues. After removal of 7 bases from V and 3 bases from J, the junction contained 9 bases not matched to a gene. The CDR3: CASTPADRGYTGELFF. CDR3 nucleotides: TGTGCCAGCACCCCCGCGGACAGGGGATACACCGGGGAGCTGTTTTTT.

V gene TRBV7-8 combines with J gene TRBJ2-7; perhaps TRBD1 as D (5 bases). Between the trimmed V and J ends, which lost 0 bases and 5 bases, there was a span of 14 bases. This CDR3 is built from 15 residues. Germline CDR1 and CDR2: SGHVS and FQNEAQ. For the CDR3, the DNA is TGTGCCAGCAGCTTAGCCGCAGGGAAGGTCGACGAGCAGTACTTC. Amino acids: CASSLAAGKVDEQYF.

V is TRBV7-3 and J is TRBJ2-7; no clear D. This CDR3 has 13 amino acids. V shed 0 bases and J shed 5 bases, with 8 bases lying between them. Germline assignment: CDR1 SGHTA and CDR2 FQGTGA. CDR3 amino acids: CASSLTSVDEQYF. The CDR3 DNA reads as TGTGCCAGCAGCTTAACGAGCGTCGACGAGCAGTACTTC.

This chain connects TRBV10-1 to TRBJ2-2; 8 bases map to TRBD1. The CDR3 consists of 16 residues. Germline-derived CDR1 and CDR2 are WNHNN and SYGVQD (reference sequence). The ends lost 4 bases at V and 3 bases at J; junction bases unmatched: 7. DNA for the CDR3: TGCGCCAGCAGTGGAACAGGGGGAGAAGACACCGGGGAGCTGTTTTTT. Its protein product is CASSGTGGEDTGELFF.

CDR3 in amino acids: CASSVDRGNTGELFF. The CDR3 bases are TGTGCCAGCAGCGTAGACAGGGGGAACACCGGGGAGCTGTTTTTT. The chain is built from TRBV7-2 and TRBJ2-2; TRBD1 aligns across 8 bases. CDR1 SGHTA and CDR2 FQGNSA come from the germline V gene. With V trimmed by 5 bases and J by 1 base, 3 bases remained unmatched. CDR3 length: 15 amino acids.

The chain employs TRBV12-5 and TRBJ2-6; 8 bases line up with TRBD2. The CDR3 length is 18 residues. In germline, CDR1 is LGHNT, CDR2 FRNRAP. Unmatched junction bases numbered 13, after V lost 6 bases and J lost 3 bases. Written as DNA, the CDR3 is TGTGCTAGTGGGGGACTCAGCAGCGGGAGCGGTGGGGCCAACGTCCTGACTTTC. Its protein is CASGGLSSGSGGANVLTF.

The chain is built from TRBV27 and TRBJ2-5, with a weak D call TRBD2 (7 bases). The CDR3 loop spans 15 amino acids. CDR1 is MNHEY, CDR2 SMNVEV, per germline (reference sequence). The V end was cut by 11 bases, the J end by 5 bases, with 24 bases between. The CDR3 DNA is TGTGCCGCTCAAAGAAGGGGGGGGGATGAGGAGACCCAGTACTTC. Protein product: CAAQRRGGDEETQYF.

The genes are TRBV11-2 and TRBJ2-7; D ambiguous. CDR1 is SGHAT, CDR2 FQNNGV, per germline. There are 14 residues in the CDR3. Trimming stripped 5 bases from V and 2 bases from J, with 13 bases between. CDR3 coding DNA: TGTGCCAGCAGCGCTTCACCTTCTACCTACGAGCAGTACTTC. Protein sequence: CASSASPSTYEQYF.

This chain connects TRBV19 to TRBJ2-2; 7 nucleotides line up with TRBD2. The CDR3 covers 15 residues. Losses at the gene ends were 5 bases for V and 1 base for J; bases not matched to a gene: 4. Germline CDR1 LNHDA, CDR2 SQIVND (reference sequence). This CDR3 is CASSGGVWNTGELFF. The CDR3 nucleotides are TGTGCCAGTAGTGGGGGGGTTTGGAACACCGGGGAGCTGTTTTTT.